The rows below give T cell receptor beta chains drawn from one sample of a study of lymphopenia after photon versus proton radiotherapy. The table came from immunoSEQ multiplex PCR; TCRdb's copy has only in-frame clones and leaves some out. The profile covers more than 60,000 clones, with around 87% appearing a single time and about 2% taken by the ten largest. This specimen was peripheral blood, taken from a patient treated with photon-based radiotherapy. These receptor sequences come from a man aged 35 to 55 with gastric cancer. CDR3s include the opening cysteine and the closing phenylalanine or tryptophan. The D gene is left open where the match is weak. Not all rows give a size; the values are once, few, many and, for expanded clones, a class.

j_call: TRBJ2-1; clone_size: -; v_call: TRBV18; d_call: -; cdr3_nt: TGTGCCAGCTCACCCCTATCGGGTAGCTCCTACAATGAGCAGTTCTTC; cdr3_aa: CASSPLSGSSYNEQFF
j_call: TRBJ2-2; clone_size: -; v_call: TRBV7-2; d_call: TRBD1; cdr3_nt: TGTGCCAGCAGCTTATTTCAGGGGGCGGGGACCGGGGAGCTGTTTTTT; cdr3_aa: CASSLFQGAGTGELFF
j_call: TRBJ1-2; clone_size: -; v_call: TRBV5-4; d_call: -; cdr3_nt: TGTGCCAGCAGCCGTGACGGAGCTAACTATGGCTACACCTTC; cdr3_aa: CASSRDGANYGYTF
j_call: TRBJ2-4; clone_size: -; v_call: TRBV28; d_call: -; cdr3_nt: TGTGCCAGCAGCCTACGACAGAGTCTAGCCAAAAACATTCAGTACTTC; cdr3_aa: CASSLRQSLAKNIQYF
j_call: TRBJ2-2; clone_size: -; v_call: TRBV30; d_call: TRBD1; cdr3_nt: TGTGCCTGCGGACAGGGGGCCGGCACCGGGGAGCTGTTTTTT; cdr3_aa: CACGQGAGTGELFF
j_call: TRBJ1-1; clone_size: -; v_call: TRBV7-6; d_call: -; cdr3_nt: TGTGCCAGCAGCTTAGTCGCAGGGGTGGACACTGAAGCTTTCTTT; cdr3_aa: CASSLVAGVDTEAFF
j_call: TRBJ2-3; clone_size: once; v_call: TRBV9; d_call: TRBD1; cdr3_nt: TGTGCCAGCAGCTCCGAGCCCGGGACAGCGCCCACAGATACGCAGTATTTT; cdr3_aa: CASSSEPGTAPTDTQYF
j_call: TRBJ2-3; clone_size: -; v_call: TRBV4-1; d_call: -; cdr3_nt: TGCGCCAGCAGCCACCACGCCCCCGGGCTCCCGGGGGGCACAGATACGCAGTATTTT; cdr3_aa: CASSHHAPGLPGGTDTQYF
j_call: TRBJ1-2; clone_size: -; v_call: TRBV5-4; d_call: -; cdr3_nt: TGTGCCAGCAGCTTGGTCGGGGCCGGGGATTATGGCTACACCTTC; cdr3_aa: CASSLVGAGDYGYTF
j_call: TRBJ1-3; clone_size: -; v_call: TRBV7-9; d_call: -; cdr3_nt: TGTGCCAGCAGGCCCGGGCTGGACTCTGGAAACACCATATATTTT; cdr3_aa: CASRPGLDSGNTIYF
j_call: TRBJ2-1; clone_size: -; v_call: TRBV7-3; d_call: -; cdr3_nt: TGTGCCAGCAGCTTAGGGGCAGTTAATGAGCAGTTCTTC; cdr3_aa: CASSLGAVNEQFF
j_call: TRBJ1-2; clone_size: -; v_call: TRBV28; d_call: -; cdr3_nt: TGTGCCAGCAGTAGCCTTACAGGCCCCTATGGCTACACCTTC; cdr3_aa: CASSSLTGPYGYTF
j_call: TRBJ2-2; clone_size: -; v_call: TRBV4-2; d_call: -; cdr3_nt: TGTGCCAGCAGCCAAGGAACCGGGGAGCTGTTTTTT; cdr3_aa: CASSQGTGELFF
j_call: TRBJ2-1; clone_size: -; v_call: TRBV11-3; d_call: -; cdr3_nt: TGTGCCAGCAGCTTAAAGGGCTACTACAATGAGCAGTTCTTC; cdr3_aa: CASSLKGYYNEQFF
j_call: TRBJ2-7; clone_size: -; v_call: TRBV6-1; d_call: TRBD1; cdr3_nt: TGTGCCAGCGGCTACAGGGGGCTCTACGAGCAGTACTTC; cdr3_aa: CASGYRGLYEQYF
j_call: TRBJ1-2; clone_size: -; v_call: TRBV15; d_call: -; cdr3_nt: TGTGCCACCAGCAGAGACACGATAGGCGGACGGGACACCCAGGGATGGGGCTATGGCTACACCTTC; cdr3_aa: CATSRDTIGGRDTQGWGYGYTF
j_call: TRBJ1-6; clone_size: once; v_call: TRBV27; d_call: -; cdr3_nt: TGTGCCAGCAGGTACACAGGGTATTCACCCCTCCACTTT; cdr3_aa: CASRYTGYSPLHF
j_call: TRBJ2-1; clone_size: -; v_call: TRBV30; d_call: TRBD1; cdr3_nt: TGTGCCTGGAGTCGACAGGGGCTAGATGAGCAGTTCTTC; cdr3_aa: CAWSRQGLDEQFF
j_call: TRBJ1-2; clone_size: -; v_call: TRBV19; d_call: -; cdr3_nt: TGTGCCAGTAGTATATCGACCTATGGCTACACCTTC; cdr3_aa: CASSISTYGYTF
j_call: TRBJ1-1; clone_size: -; v_call: TRBV18; d_call: -; cdr3_nt: TGTGCCAGCTCACCAGTAGTCAGGGGAGGCGGCACTGAAGCTTTCTTT; cdr3_aa: CASSPVVRGGGTEAFF
j_call: TRBJ2-5; clone_size: -; v_call: TRBV14; d_call: -; cdr3_nt: TGTGCCAGCAGCCAAGGGGAGGCCCAGTACTTC; cdr3_aa: CASSQGEAQYF
j_call: TRBJ1-1; clone_size: -; v_call: TRBV19; d_call: -; cdr3_nt: TGTGCCAGTAGTCGCCAACAGGGAGATTACACTGAAGCTTTCTTT; cdr3_aa: CASSRQQGDYTEAFF
j_call: TRBJ1-1; clone_size: -; v_call: TRBV11-2; d_call: -; cdr3_nt: TGTGCCAGCAGCCTCTCAGGGAGGAACACTGAAGCTTTCTTT; cdr3_aa: CASSLSGRNTEAFF
j_call: TRBJ2-1; clone_size: -; v_call: TRBV15; d_call: TRBD1; cdr3_nt: TGTGCCACCAGCAGAGATAAGGGGGCCGGTGAGCAGTTCTTC; cdr3_aa: CATSRDKGAGEQFF
j_call: TRBJ1-2; clone_size: -; v_call: TRBV25-1; d_call: -; cdr3_nt: TGTGCCAGCAGTGAATATAGAGGGGATCTCGGCTACACCTTC; cdr3_aa: CASSEYRGDLGYTF
j_call: TRBJ1-2; clone_size: -; v_call: TRBV7-8; d_call: -; cdr3_nt: TGTGCCAGCAGCTTGCGGGACATCTATGGCTACACCTTC; cdr3_aa: CASSLRDIYGYTF
j_call: TRBJ1-1; clone_size: once; v_call: TRBV30; d_call: -; cdr3_nt: TGTGCCTGGAGTGTACCTAGGCTCGGGTACACTGAAGCTTTCTTT; cdr3_aa: CAWSVPRLGYTEAFF